The sequence of this TCR beta chain was determined in a study of lymphopenia after photon versus proton radiotherapy. Between the trimmed V and J ends, which lost 5 bases and 2 bases, there was a span of 9 bases. Germline values: CDR1 MDHEN, CDR2 SYDVKM. The CDR3 extends over 13 amino acids. Here immunoSEQ multiplex PCR was the method, and the copy in TCRdb shows in-frame clones only, minus some. The sample carries around 70,000 clones, approximately 91% recorded once. The input for sequencing was peripheral blood, taken from a patient treated with photon-based radiotherapy. The V call is TRBV28, the J call TRBJ1-2, with D uncertain. The receptor was derived from a woman aged 70-85 years with pancreatic cancer. CDR3 amino acids: CASSLDNNYGYTF. CDR3 nucleotides: TGTGCCAGCAGTCTCGACAACAACTATGGCTACACCTTC.